The TCR beta chain under discussion was sequenced for a study of TIL therapy for anti-PD-1-resistant metastatic lung cancer. Whole-study context: Median patient age was about 50, ranging roughly 35-85 years.

Study conclusions and caveats: Many TIL product clones were absent from baseline tumor, suggesting clonal contraction.

The time point is: pre-treatment sample, taken before nivolumab and TIL therapy. Tumor tissue came from excised metastases, mostly pleural nodules or supraclavicular lymph nodes. Patients then received nivolumab; progressors got lymphodepletion, TIL and IL-2. Details on this clone: The target antigen is unknown.

The CDR3 has 14 residues. V shed 1 base and J shed 1 base, with 9 bases lying between them. The germline CDR1 and CDR2 sequences are SGHRS and YFSETQ. The immunoSEQ assay was v3. Sequencing depth was 1.5 million to 2 million read pairs for survey level, roughly 4.5-6 million for deep. Generated by immunoSEQ multiplex PCR, the TCRdb table keeps only in-frame clones and is missing some. The sample consists of 20,000 to 30,000 clones, under 80% of them appearing once. The chain is built from TRBV5-1 and TRBJ2-7; D possibly corresponds to TRBD1 (6 bases). The source was tumor tissue, collected at baseline. The clonotype originates from a woman aged 30 to 85 with non-small cell lung cancer. The CDR3 sequence is CASSLPDSSYEQYF. CDR3 nucleotide sequence: TGCGCCAGCAGCTTGCCGGACAGTTCCTACGAGCAGTACTTC.